This TCR beta chain was obtained from a study of tumor and adjacent non-tumor tissue in lung cancer. RNA was extracted from bulk tissue without any cell sorting. Distant lung tissue was collected more than 3 cm away from the tumor edge. CDR1 and CDR2 from the germline V gene are LGHNA and YNFKEQ. This CDR3 contains 13 residues. The library came from three nested PCR rounds adapted from ARM-PCR protocols. TCRdb reanalysed the multiplex PCR reads using MiXCR and keeps one entry per CDR3 protein. The sample yields over 100,000 distinct CDR3 sequences, roughly two thirds seen once. Turning to this clonotype: Its ends do not fully match the called genes, so a read error is possible.

The V and J genes are TRBV4-2 and TRBJ1-5; a weak D match, TRBD1 (5 bases). The sample was distant non-tumor lung tissue. The clonotype comes from a man aged 55 to 69 with non-small cell lung cancer. CDR3 nucleotide sequence: TGTGACAGCAGCCAAGATCCGGGGCAGCCCCGGCATTTT. Amino acid sequence: CDSSQDPGQPRHF.